This T cell receptor beta chain was retrieved from a study of blood T cell repertoires in COVID-19. Study summary: PBMCs, B-cell-depleted T cells, or T cells provided the cDNA or gDNA that made up the material.

Donors were grouped by their self-reported clinical history. This clone was recorded only once. After removal of 6 bases from V and 6 bases from J, the junction contained 9 bases not matched to a gene. Germline V gene sequence: CDR1 MDHEN, CDR2 SYDVKM. This CDR3 has 14 residues. As originally analysed: Reference gene primer amplification yielded estimated nucleated cell counts. Sequenced by immunoSEQ multiplex PCR; TCRdb stores in-frame clones only, minus some. That table furnishes V, J and clone size, whereas the DNA furnished D and trimming. The repertoire holds roughly 170,000 clones, with under 90% as singletons.

This TCR was sampled from a man aged 55 to 70 who had recovered from COVID-19. The rearrangement links TRBV28 to TRBJ2-5; 8 nucleotides match TRBD1. Sequenced input: PBMCs or T cells enriched from blood (not recorded which). For the CDR3, the DNA is TGTGCCAGCAGACCGGTTGACAGGGGAAAGACCCAGTACTTC. Translation gives CASRPVDRGKTQYF.